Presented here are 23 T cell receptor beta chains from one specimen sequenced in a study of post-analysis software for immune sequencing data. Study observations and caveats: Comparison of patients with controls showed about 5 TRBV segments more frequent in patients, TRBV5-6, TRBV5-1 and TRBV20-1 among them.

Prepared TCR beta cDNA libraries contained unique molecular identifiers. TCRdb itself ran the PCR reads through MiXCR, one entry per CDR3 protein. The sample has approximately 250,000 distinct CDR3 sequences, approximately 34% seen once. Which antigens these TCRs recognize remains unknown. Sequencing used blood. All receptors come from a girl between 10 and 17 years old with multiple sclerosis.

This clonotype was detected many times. CDR3 DNA: TGTGCCAGCAACTTAGCGGGAGAAAGCAATGAGCAGTTCTTC. As protein: CASNLAGESNEQFF. This chain joins TRBV6-6 and TRBJ2-1, with 9 positions matching TRBD2. Germline trimming cut 7 bases from V and 6 bases from J; bases unmatched to any gene: 7. CDR1 and CDR2 from the germline V gene are MNHNY and SVGAGI (reference sequence). The CDR3 totals 14 residues.

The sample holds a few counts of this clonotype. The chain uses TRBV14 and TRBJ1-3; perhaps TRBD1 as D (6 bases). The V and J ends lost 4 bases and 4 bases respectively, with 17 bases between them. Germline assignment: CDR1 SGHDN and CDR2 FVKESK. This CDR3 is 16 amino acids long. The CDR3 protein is CASSRRPGHEGNTIYF. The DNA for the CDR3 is TGTGCCAGCAGCCGTCGCCCGGGACACGAGGGAAACACCATATATTTT.

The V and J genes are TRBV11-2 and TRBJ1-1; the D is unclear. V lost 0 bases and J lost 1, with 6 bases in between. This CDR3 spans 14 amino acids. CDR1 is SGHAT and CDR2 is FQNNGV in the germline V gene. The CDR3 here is CASSLEPPNTEAFF. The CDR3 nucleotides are TGTGCCAGCAGCTTAGAACCGCCGAACACTGAAGCTTTCTTT.

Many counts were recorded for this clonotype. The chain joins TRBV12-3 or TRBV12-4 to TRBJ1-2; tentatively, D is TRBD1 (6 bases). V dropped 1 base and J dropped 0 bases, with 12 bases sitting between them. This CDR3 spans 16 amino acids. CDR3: CASSLGTATANYGYTF. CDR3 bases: TGTGCCAGCAGTTTAGGGACAGCCACAGCTAACTATGGCTACACCTTC.

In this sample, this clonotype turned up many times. CDR3 coding DNA: TGTGCCAGCAGCCCGAAACAGTCCTCGTCTGAGGGGGGCTACACCTTC. Protein sequence: CASSPKQSSSEGGYTF. This chain joins TRBV4-2 and TRBJ1-2, with D possibly being TRBD1 (5 bases). This CDR3 is built from 16 residues. The germline gives CDR1 LGHNA, CDR2 YNFKEQ. V shed 4 bases and J shed 8 bases, with 23 bases lying between them.

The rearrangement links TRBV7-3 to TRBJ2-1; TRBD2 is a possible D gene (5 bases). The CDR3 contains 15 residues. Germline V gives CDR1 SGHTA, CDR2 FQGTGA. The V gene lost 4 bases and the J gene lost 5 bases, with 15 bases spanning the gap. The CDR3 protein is CASSWGVVTNNEQFF. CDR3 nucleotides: TGTGCCAGCAGCTGGGGAGTGGTGACAAACAATGAGCAGTTCTTC.

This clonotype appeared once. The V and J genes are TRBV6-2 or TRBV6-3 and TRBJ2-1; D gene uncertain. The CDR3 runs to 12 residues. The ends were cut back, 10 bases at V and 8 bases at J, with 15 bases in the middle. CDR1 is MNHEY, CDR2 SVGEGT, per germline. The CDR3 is CATRFIWDEQFF. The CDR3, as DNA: TGTGCCACCAGATTTATTTGGGATGAGCAGTTCTTC.

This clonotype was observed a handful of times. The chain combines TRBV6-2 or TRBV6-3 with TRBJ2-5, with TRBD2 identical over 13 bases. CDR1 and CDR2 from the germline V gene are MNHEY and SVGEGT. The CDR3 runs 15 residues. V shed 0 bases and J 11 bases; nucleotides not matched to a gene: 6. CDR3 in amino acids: CASSYSTSGGNEQYF. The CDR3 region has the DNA TGTGCCAGCAGTTACTCGACTAGCGGGGGGAATGAGCAGTACTTC.

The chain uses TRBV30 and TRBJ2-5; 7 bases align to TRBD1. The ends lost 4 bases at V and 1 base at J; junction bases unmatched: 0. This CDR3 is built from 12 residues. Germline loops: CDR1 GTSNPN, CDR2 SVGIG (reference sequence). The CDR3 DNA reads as TGTGCCTGGACAGGGGGCCAAGAGACCCAGTACTTC. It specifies CAWTGGQETQYF.

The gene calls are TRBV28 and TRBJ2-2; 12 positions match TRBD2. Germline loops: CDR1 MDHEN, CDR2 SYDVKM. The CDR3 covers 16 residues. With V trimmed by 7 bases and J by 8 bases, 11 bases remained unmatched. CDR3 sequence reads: CASNTIRLAGVGELFF. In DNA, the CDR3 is TGTGCCAGCAATACCATCCGACTAGCGGGGGTGGGGGAGCTGTTTTTT. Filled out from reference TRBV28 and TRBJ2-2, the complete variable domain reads DVKVTQSSRYLVKRTGEKVFLECVQDMDHENMFWYRQDPGLGLRLIYFSYDVKMKEKGDIPEGYSVSREKKERFSLILESASTNQTSMYLCASNTIRLAGVGELFFGEGSRLTVL.

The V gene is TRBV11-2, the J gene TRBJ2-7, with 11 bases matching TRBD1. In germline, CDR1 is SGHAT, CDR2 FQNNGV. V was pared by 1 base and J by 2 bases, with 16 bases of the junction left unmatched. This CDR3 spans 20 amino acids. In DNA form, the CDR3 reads TGTGCCAGCAGCTTAGTCGGGACAGGGGGACCATTGGGAACGCCCTACGAGCAGTACTTC. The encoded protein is CASSLVGTGGPLGTPYEQYF.

CDR3 sequence: CASSQDRGLYNEQFF. The CDR3 bases are TGCGCCAGCAGCCAAGACCGGGGGCTCTACAATGAGCAGTTCTTC. This chain joins TRBV4-1 and TRBJ2-1, with D perhaps matching TRBD1 or TRBD2 (6 bases each). Germline CDR1 reads MGHRA; CDR2 reads YSYEKL. Trimming cost V 0 bases and J 3 bases, with 9 bases left between them. The CDR3 is 15 amino acids.

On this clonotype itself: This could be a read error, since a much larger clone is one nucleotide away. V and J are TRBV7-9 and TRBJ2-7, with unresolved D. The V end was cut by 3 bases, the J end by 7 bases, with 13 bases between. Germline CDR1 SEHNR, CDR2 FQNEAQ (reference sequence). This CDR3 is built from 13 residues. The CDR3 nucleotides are TGTGCCAGCAGCTTTCAGCCGGAAGGGGAGCAGTACTTC. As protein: CASSFQPEGEQYF.

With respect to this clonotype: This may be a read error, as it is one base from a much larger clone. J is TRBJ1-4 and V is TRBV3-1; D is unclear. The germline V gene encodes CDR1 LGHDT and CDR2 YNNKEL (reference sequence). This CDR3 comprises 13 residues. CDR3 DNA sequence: TGTACCAGCAGCCACTTCGACGGAGAAAAACTGTTTTTT. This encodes CTSSHFDGEKLFF.

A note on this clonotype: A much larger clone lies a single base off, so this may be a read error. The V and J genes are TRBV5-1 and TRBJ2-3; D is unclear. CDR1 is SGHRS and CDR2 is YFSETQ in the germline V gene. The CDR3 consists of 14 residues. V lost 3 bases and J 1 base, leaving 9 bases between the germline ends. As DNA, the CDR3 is TGCGCCAGCAGCTGGATAGGTGGCACAGATACGCAGTATTTT. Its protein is CASSWIGGTDTQYF.

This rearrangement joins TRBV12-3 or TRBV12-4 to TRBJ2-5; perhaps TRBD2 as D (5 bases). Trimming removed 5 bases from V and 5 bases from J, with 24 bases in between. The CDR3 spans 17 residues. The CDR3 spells CASSPLPGVLVSETQYF. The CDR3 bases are TGTGCCAGCAGTCCCTTGCCGGGCGTACTAGTATCGGAGACCCAGTACTTC.

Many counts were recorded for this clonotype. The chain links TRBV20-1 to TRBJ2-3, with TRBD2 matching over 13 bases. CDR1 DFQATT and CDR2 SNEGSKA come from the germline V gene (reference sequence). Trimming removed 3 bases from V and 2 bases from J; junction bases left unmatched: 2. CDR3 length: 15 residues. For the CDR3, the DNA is TGCAGTGCTAGGACTAGCGGGAGGTACACAGATACGCAGTATTTT. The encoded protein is CSARTSGRYTDTQYF.

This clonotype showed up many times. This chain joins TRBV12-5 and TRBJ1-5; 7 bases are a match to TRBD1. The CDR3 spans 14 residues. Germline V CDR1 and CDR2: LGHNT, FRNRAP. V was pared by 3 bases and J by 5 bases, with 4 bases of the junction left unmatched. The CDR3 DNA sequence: TGTGCTAGTGGTTTCGGGACAGCCGATCAGCCCCAGCATTTT. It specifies CASGFGTADQPQHF.

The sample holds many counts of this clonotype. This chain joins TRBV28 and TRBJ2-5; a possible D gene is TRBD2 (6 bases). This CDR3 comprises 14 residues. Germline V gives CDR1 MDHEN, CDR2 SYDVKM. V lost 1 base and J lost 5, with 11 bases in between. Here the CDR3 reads CASSLFQEGETQYF. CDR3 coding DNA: TGTGCCAGCAGTTTATTCCAGGAGGGGGAGACCCAGTACTTC.

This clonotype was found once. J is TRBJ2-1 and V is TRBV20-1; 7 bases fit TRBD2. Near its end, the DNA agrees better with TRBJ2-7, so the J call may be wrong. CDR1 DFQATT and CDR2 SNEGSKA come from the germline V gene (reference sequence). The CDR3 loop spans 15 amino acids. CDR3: CSVSRGGTIYNEQYF. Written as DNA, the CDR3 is TGCAGTGTCAGCAGAGGCGGGACTATCTACAATGAGCAGTACTTC.

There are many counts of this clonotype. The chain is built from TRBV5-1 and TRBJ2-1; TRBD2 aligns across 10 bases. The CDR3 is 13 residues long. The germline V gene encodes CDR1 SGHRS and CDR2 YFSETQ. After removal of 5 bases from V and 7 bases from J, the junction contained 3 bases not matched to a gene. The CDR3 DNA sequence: TGCGCCAGCAGACCTAGCGGGAGTAATGAGCAGTTCTTC. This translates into CASRPSGSNEQFF.

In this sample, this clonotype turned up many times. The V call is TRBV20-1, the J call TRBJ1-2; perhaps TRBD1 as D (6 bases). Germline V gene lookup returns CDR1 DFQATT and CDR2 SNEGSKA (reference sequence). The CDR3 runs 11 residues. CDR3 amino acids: CRAGGRYGYTF. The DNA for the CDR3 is TGCAGAGCCGGGGGGCGGTATGGCTACACCTTC.

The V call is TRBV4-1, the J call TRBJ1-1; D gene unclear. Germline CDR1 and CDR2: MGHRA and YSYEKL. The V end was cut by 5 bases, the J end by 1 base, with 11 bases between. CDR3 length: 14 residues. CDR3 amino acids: CASSGRTENTEAFF. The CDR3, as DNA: TGCGCCAGCAGCGGGAGGACGGAGAACACTGAAGCTTTCTTT.